This T cell receptor beta chain derives from a study of cytomegalovirus exposure and HLA in healthy donors. The study's findings and limits: Most of the CMV-associated TCR beta chains (in a later analysis) appeared to be HLA-restricted. The classifier was said to identify cytomegalovirus status with high specificity and sensitivity. Reportedly, a later analysis found an Asian-associated ancestry cluster had fewer N-insertions than the roughly 700-donor mean. Some V segments, TRBV6-2 and TRBV6-3 among them, were indistinguishable and were therefore excluded.

To note about this clone: Its antigen is as yet unknown.

Looked up from germline, CDR1 is SEHNR and CDR2 is FQNEAQ (reference sequence). V shed 6 bases and J shed 1 base, with 12 bases lying between them. The CDR3 consists of 15 residues. The primer mix had 60 Vbeta and 13 Jbeta primers. Assay: immunoSEQ multiplex PCR; the TCRdb copy retains only in-frame clones and omits some. The sample lists approximately 290,000 clones, 80% occurring once. This TCR came from a girl aged 2-10 years in good health and CMV-seronegative. The material sequenced was PBMCs. This chain joins TRBV7-9 and TRBJ2-2, with D perhaps matching TRBD1 (6 bases). CDR3 coding DNA: TGTGCCAGCAGATCCGGACAGATGAACACCGGGGAGCTGTTTTTT. The encoded protein is CASRSGQMNTGELFF.